Listed below are T cell receptor beta chains from one sample, sequenced in a study of OX40 agonist ivuxolimab in advanced cancers. Sequencing used immunoSEQ multiplex PCR; TCRdb keeps in-frame clones, though not all of them. This sample yields 75,000 to 95,000 clones, of which over 75% are seen a single time; 3.1% belongs to the top ten. The sample in question was CD4+ or CD8+ T cells sorted from blood, obtained in a trial of the OX40 agonist ivuxolimab. The receptors were sampled from an adult with an advanced solid tumor such as melanoma, head and neck, liver or kidney cancer. CDR3s include the opening cysteine and the closing phenylalanine or tryptophan. A D gene is named only where the DNA matches it firmly. Only some rows state a clone size, as once, few, many or a class for expanded clones.

V gene: TRBV4-3; J gene: TRBJ1-6; D gene: NA; clone size: NA; CDR3 DNA: TGCGCCAGCGGGGTACAGATCTATAATTCACCCCTCCACTTT; CDR3 protein: CASGVQIYNSPLHF
V gene: TRBV5-6; J gene: TRBJ1-5; D gene: TRBD1; clone size: NA; CDR3 DNA: TGTGCCAGCAGCTCTCATTTCCAGGGGGTAGCACAGCCCCAGCATTTT; CDR3 protein: CASSSHFQGVAQPQHF
V gene: TRBV25-1; J gene: TRBJ2-5; D gene: NA; clone size: once; CDR3 DNA: TGTGCCAGCAGTGAACACGGTGGAAAGACCCAGTACTTC; CDR3 protein: CASSEHGGKTQYF
V gene: TRBV2; J gene: TRBJ2-5; D gene: TRBD2; clone size: NA; CDR3 DNA: TGTGCCAGCAACAACGGGGGAGGGAGAGAGACCCAGTACTTC; CDR3 protein: CASNNGGGRETQYF
V gene: TRBV5-6; J gene: TRBJ1-1; D gene: NA; clone size: NA; CDR3 DNA: TGTGCCAGCAGCTTGGCAGGAGGGGGAGGCACTGAAGCTTTCTTT; CDR3 protein: CASSLAGGGGTEAFF
V gene: TRBV11-3; J gene: TRBJ1-1; D gene: NA; clone size: NA; CDR3 DNA: TGTGCCAGCACCCGGGGCACAGAAGCTTTCTTT; CDR3 protein: CASTRGTEAFF
V gene: TRBV21-1; J gene: TRBJ1-6; D gene: NA; clone size: few; CDR3 DNA: TGTGCCACCCATCGCTACAGGGCTTGGCATTCACCCCTCCACTTT; CDR3 protein: CATHRYRAWHSPLHF
V gene: TRBV5-1; J gene: TRBJ1-3; D gene: NA; clone size: NA; CDR3 DNA: TGCGCCAGCAGCTTGCCCGGACAGGGAAACACCATATATTTT; CDR3 protein: CASSLPGQGNTIYF
V gene: TRBV19; J gene: TRBJ2-1; D gene: NA; clone size: once; CDR3 DNA: TGTGCCAGTAGCAGATGGGCTCCCTCCTACAATGAGCAGTTCTTC; CDR3 protein: CASSRWAPSYNEQFF
V gene: TRBV18; J gene: TRBJ2-3; D gene: TRBD1; clone size: NA; CDR3 DNA: TGTGCCAGCTCACCAGGGACAGGGGCTGCCCCAGATACGCAGTATTTT; CDR3 protein: CASSPGTGAAPDTQYF
V gene: TRBV4-1; J gene: TRBJ2-3; D gene: TRBD2; clone size: NA; CDR3 DNA: TGCGCCAGCAGCCAAGATCGGGGAGGGTCCACAGATACGCAGTATTTT; CDR3 protein: CASSQDRGGSTDTQYF
V gene: TRBV6-6; J gene: TRBJ2-2; D gene: NA; clone size: once; CDR3 DNA: TGTGCCAGCCATAAGTCGGACACCGGGGAGCTGTTTTTT; CDR3 protein: CASHKSDTGELFF
V gene: TRBV7-2; J gene: TRBJ1-5; D gene: NA; clone size: NA; CDR3 DNA: TGTGCCAGCAGCCCCGGGTCCATTAGCAATCAGCCCCAGCATTTT; CDR3 protein: CASSPGSISNQPQHF
V gene: TRBV19; J gene: TRBJ2-7; D gene: TRBD2; clone size: NA; CDR3 DNA: TGTGCCAGTAGTATACGGGGGGGGTACGAGCAGTACTTC; CDR3 protein: CASSIRGGYEQYF
V gene: TRBV11-3; J gene: TRBJ2-7; D gene: TRBD1; clone size: NA; CDR3 DNA: TGTGCCAGCAGCCCGGACAGGGGAGGCGAGCAGTACTTC; CDR3 protein: CASSPDRGGEQYF
V gene: TRBV5-1; J gene: TRBJ2-5; D gene: NA; clone size: once; CDR3 DNA: TGCGCCAGCAGCTATGCTGACCGCCGGGCGGGAGAGACCCAGTACTTC; CDR3 protein: CASSYADRRAGETQYF
V gene: TRBV19; J gene: TRBJ2-7; D gene: TRBD1; clone size: NA; CDR3 DNA: TGTGCCAGTAGTAGGGACCCCGGGACAGTATACGAGCAGTACTTC; CDR3 protein: CASSRDPGTVYEQYF
V gene: TRBV9; J gene: TRBJ1-1; D gene: TRBD1; clone size: NA; CDR3 DNA: TGTGCCAGCAGCGTAGCGCAGGGGGCCACTGAAGCTTTCTTT; CDR3 protein: CASSVAQGATEAFF
V gene: TRBV5-1; J gene: TRBJ1-1; D gene: TRBD1; clone size: NA; CDR3 DNA: TGCGCCAGCAGCTTGTACAACACAGGGGGCACTGAAGCTTTCTTT; CDR3 protein: CASSLYNTGGTEAFF
V gene: TRBV21-1; J gene: TRBJ2-5; D gene: NA; clone size: NA; CDR3 DNA: TGTGCCAGCGGCTGCCTCGAGGGGCAGGAGCAAGAGACCCAGTACTTC; CDR3 protein: CASGCLEGQEQETQYF